The clone carrying this TCR beta chain was picked up many times. Its antigen is not identified. The data are from a study of beta chain features in type 1 diabetes. The CDR3 consists of 14 residues. With 3 bases clipped from V and 3 bases from J, the junction kept 6 bases outside the gene matches. CDR1 SQVTM and CDR2 ANQGSEA come from the germline V gene. Every isolated RNA sample was fully reverse transcribed, so sequencing captured expressed TCRB transcripts. Profiling relied on immunoSEQ multiplex PCR, and the TCRdb table lists in-frame clones only, not all of them. The sample gives about 150,000 clones, over 8.5% of which show up once; about 1.9% is in the top ten. Every participating donor gave one draw, a heparinised blood sample averaging approximately 120 mL. General study results and limits: The similarity of naive, central memory and Treg TCRB repertoires appeared greater among patients than among healthy donors. More deletions and fewer insertions at VDJ junctions were seen in type 1 diabetes patients.

The sequenced sample consisted of central memory CD4+ T cells from blood. V usage is TRBV29-1 and J usage is TRBJ2-3, with TRBD1 matching 7 bases. The TCR originated in a man between 18 and 35 years old in good health. The CDR3 spells CSVDSPQGTDTQYF. CDR3 nucleotides: TGCAGCGTTGACTCCCCACAGGGGACAGATACGCAGTATTTT.